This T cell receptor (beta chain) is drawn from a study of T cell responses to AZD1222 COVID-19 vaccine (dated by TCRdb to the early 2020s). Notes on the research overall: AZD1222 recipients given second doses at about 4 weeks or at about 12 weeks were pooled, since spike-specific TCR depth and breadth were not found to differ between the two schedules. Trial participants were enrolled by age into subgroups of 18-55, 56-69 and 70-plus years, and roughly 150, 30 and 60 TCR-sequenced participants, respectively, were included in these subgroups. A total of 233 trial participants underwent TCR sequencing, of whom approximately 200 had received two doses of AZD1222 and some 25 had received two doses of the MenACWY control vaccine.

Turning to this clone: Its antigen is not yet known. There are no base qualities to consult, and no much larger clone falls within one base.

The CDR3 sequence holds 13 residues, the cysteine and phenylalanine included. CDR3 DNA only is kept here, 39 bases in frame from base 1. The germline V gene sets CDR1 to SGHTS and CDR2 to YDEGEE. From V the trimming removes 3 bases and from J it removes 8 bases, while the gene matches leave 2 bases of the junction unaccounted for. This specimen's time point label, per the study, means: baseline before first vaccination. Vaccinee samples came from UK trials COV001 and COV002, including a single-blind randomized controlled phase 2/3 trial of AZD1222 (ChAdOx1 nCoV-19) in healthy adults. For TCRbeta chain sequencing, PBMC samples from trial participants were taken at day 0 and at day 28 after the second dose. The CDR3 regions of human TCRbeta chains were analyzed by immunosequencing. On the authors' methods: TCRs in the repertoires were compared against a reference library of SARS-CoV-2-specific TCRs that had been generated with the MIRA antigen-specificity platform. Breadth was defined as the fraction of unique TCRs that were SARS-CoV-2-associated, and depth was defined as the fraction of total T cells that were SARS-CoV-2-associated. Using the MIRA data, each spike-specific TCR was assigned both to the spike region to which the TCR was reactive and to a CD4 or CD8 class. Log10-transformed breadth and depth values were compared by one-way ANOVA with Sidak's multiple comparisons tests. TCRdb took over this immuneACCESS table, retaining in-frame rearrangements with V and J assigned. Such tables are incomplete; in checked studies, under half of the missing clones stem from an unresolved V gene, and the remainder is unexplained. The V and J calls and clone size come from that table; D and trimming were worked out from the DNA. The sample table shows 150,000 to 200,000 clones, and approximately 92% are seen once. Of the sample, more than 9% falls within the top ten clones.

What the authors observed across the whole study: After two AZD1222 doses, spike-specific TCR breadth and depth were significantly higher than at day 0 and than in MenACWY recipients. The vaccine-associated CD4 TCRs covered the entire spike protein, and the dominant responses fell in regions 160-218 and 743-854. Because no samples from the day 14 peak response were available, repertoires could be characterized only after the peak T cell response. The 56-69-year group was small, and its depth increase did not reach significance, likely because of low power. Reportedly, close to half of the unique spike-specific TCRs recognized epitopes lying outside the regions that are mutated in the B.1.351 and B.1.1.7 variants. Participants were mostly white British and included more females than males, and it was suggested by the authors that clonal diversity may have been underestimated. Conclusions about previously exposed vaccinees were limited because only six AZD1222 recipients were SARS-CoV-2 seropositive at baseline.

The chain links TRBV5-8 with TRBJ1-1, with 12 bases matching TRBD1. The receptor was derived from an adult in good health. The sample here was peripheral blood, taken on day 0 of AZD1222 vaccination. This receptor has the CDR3 CASSYGTGGEAFF. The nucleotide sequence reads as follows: TGTGCCAGCAGCTATGGGACAGGGGGCGAAGCTTTCTTT.